This T cell receptor beta chain was retrieved from a study of blood T cells in healthy people across ages. Study-level background: Every two T cells gave about one barcoded beta molecule via template switching.

No fewer than 6 million PBMCs went into each sample. Each sample provided at least 5.5 micrograms of extracted total RNA. There are a few counts of this clonotype. What it binds is not known. Primers used in a second PCR of roughly 7 to 12 cycles were a sample-barcoded 5' primer and a J-beta primer mix. TCRdb recomputed calls from the 5' RACE reads with MiXCR, one row per CDR3 protein. The table has about 1,400,000 distinct CDR3 sequences, around two fifths seen once. Per the germline V gene, CDR1 is MNHEY and CDR2 is SVGAGI. This CDR3 comprises 15 residues. V lost 6 bases and J lost 1; bases outside the gene matches: 5. Whole-study results and caveats: Shifts in expanded clonotypes may have been confounded by donor CMV status, which was unknown.

This chain links TRBV6-5 with TRBJ2-7; TRBD2 aligns across 11 bases. The TCR sequence derives from a woman aged 18-29 years in good health. The sample consisted of blood. The chain's CDR3 is CASSQLAGDSYEQYF. The CDR3 bases are TGTGCCAGCAGCCAACTAGCGGGAGATTCCTACGAGCAGTACTTC.